The present T cell receptor (beta chain) was sequenced within a study of T cell clones after liver transplantation. General study results and limits: Donor-reactive sequences fell more than third party-reactive ones, suggesting partial deletion. Migration into the graft, not deletion, may explain lost graft donor-reactive T cells.

Germline lookup yields CDR1 SGHTS and CDR2 YDEGEE. The CDR3 extends over 15 amino acids. V gave up 4 bases and J gave up 4 bases; unmatched junction bases: 2. The data were produced by immunoSEQ multiplex PCR, yet TCRdb's version contains in-frame clones alone and is incomplete. The sample holds about 58,000 clones, 70% to 80% seen once. Comment on this clone: Its antigen is currently unknown.

The sequence was obtained from a human patient who received a liver transplant. Some T cells may have originated in the graft donor. The rearrangement links TRBV5-8 to TRBJ2-3, with 14 bases matching TRBD2. This sample comprised CD4+ T cells from blood, obtained at the roughly 15-month timepoint. CDR3 sequence reads: CASSVTSGGADTQYF. The CDR3 DNA is TGTGCCAGCAGCGTGACTAGCGGGGGGGCAGATACGCAGTATTTT.